The rows below give T cell receptor beta chains drawn from one sample of a study of shared clonotypes between healthy human individuals. Only in-frame clones appear in the TCRdb table, and some are missing; sequencing was by immunoSEQ multiplex PCR. Of about 2.1 million clones in the sample, around 93% were seen once. The sequenced sample consisted of naive CD8+ T cells from PBMCs. Receptor source: a man aged 18 to 29 in good health. Some clones in this sample may be carry-over from other donors' samples. Each CDR3 is given with its conserved first and last residue. Fields, in order: CDR3 protein, J gene, V gene.

cdr3_aa: CSVYTPYGYTF
j_call: TRBJ1-2
v_call: TRBV29-1

cdr3_aa: CASSQDGQTFVSTEAFF
j_call: TRBJ1-1
v_call: TRBV4-1

cdr3_aa: CASSEYLRGNDEQYF
j_call: TRBJ2-7
v_call: TRBV25-1

cdr3_aa: CASSLARDRDTEAFF
j_call: TRBJ1-1
v_call: TRBV5-1

cdr3_aa: CAISDPSSPQGDQPQHF
j_call: TRBJ1-5
v_call: TRBV10-3

cdr3_aa: CASSQQFSGDQETQYF
j_call: TRBJ2-5
v_call: TRBV4-1

cdr3_aa: CASSLMGRGQGAPYEQYF
j_call: TRBJ2-7
v_call: TRBV5-6

cdr3_aa: CASSLKDRAWDTIYF
j_call: TRBJ1-3
v_call: TRBV13

cdr3_aa: CASSILRDYEQFF
j_call: TRBJ2-1
v_call: TRBV5-1

cdr3_aa: CASSLLTGGLNYGYTF
j_call: TRBJ1-2
v_call: TRBV28

cdr3_aa: CASRTSGKNTGELFF
j_call: TRBJ2-2
v_call: TRBV27